This T cell receptor beta chain was recovered during a study of blood T cell repertoires in COVID-19. About the study: Spain, Italy and the United States supplied samples that represented acute and convalescent COVID-19. PBMCs, B-cell-depleted T cells, or T cells provided the cDNA or gDNA that made up the material.

Per the original data handling: Counts of nucleated cells, estimated from reference gene primer amplification, were obtained. Profiling relied on immunoSEQ multiplex PCR, and the TCRdb table lists in-frame clones only, not all of them. That table furnishes V, J and clone size, whereas the DNA furnished D and trimming. The data hold under 130,000 clones, with roughly 87% observed a single time. Between the trimmed V and J ends, which lost 1 base and 5 bases, there was a span of 12 bases. The CDR3 is 15 amino acids. CDR1 is SNHLY and CDR2 is FYNNEI in the germline V gene. The receptor's source is a man aged 45 to 65 in a cohort sampled during active COVID-19. What was sequenced was peripheral blood. V and J are TRBV2 and TRBJ1-5, with D possibly being TRBD1 (6 bases). The chain's CDR3 is CASSEVRGGYQPQHF. For the CDR3, the DNA is TGTGCCAGCAGTGAAGTGAGGGGGGGATATCAGCCCCAGCATTTT.